A single sample gave rise to the 14 T cell receptor beta chains below, sequenced in a study of CD8 T cells in Susac syndrome. After extraction with the RNeasy kit, 0.5 to 1 ug of the RNA was reverse transcribed using random hexamers. TCRdb independently ran MiXCR on the immunoSEQ multiplex PCR reads; one entry per CDR3 protein. Among approximately 170,000 distinct CDR3 sequences listed, 90% to 95% were seen once. Material for sequencing was CD4+ T cells from PBMCs. Every receptor here comes from a human donor in good health.

V gene TRBV4-1 combines with J gene TRBJ2-7, with D possibly TRBD1 on 7 matching bases. The CDR3 loop spans 15 amino acids. Germline lookup yields CDR1 MGHRA and CDR2 YSYEKL. V lost 4 bases and J 5 bases, leaving 18 bases between the germline ends. CDR3 DNA: TGCGCCAGCAGCCTCCCCAACAGGGGAGGAGACGAGCAGTACTTC. Translated, it gives CASSLPNRGGDEQYF.

The V call is TRBV5-1, the J call TRBJ1-5; D is perhaps TRBD1 (6 bases). Trimming removed 0 bases from V and 3 bases from J, with 10 bases in between. Per germline, CDR1 SGHRS and CDR2 YFSETQ. The CDR3 spans 15 residues. CDR3 in amino acids: CASSLVAGANQPQHF. DNA for the CDR3: TGCGCCAGCAGCTTGGTGGCGGGGGCCAATCAGCCCCAGCATTTT.

The chain is built from TRBV25-1 and TRBJ2-4; 7 nucleotides align to TRBD2. The CDR3 consists of 16 residues. V lost 5 bases, J lost 3 bases, and 10 bases stayed unmatched. Germline CDR1 and CDR2: MGHDK and SYGVNS. The CDR3 DNA sequence: TGTGCCAGCAGTCCGTCGACGGGAGGAGGCAAAAACATTCAGTACTTC. Translating it yields CASSPSTGGGKNIQYF.

The rearrangement joins TRBV2 to TRBJ2-2; 8 bases fit TRBD2. The CDR3 extends over 16 amino acids. V dropped 7 bases and J dropped 1; count of bases not matched to a gene: 8. CDR1 and CDR2 (germline): SNHLY, FYNNEI. As DNA, the CDR3 is TGTGCCAGCACTCGGGAGGCGGGGGGGAACACCGGGGAGCTGTTTTTT. This sequence encodes CASTREAGGNTGELFF.

J is TRBJ1-4 and V is TRBV2; D ambiguous. V lost 2 bases to trimming and J lost 3 bases, with 7 bases between them. Germline V CDR1 and CDR2: SNHLY, FYNNEI. The CDR3 has 14 residues. The chain's CDR3 is CASSERVPNEKLFF. CDR3 sequence (DNA): TGTGCCAGCAGTGAAAGGGTTCCTAATGAAAAACTGTTTTTT.

The V call is TRBV20-1, the J call TRBJ2-4; the match to TRBD1 covers 7 bases. Germline CDR1 reads DFQATT; CDR2 reads SNEGSKA (reference sequence). The CDR3 has 12 amino acids. With V trimmed by 6 bases and J by 6 bases, 5 bases remained unmatched. This CDR3 is CSASGTANIQYF. The CDR3 DNA follows: TGCAGTGCGTCCGGGACAGCAAACATTCAGTACTTC.

This clonotype was detected only once. The genes are TRBV29-1 and TRBJ2-1; possible D gene TRBD2, 5 bases. Germline V gene lookup returns CDR1 SQVTM and CDR2 ANQGSEA. The germline V and J ends were trimmed by 1 base and 5 bases, with 15 bases remaining between them. CDR3 length: 15 amino acids. CDR3 DNA: TGCAGCGTTGAAGGTCACCGGGAACATAACAATGAGCAGTTCTTC. Translated, it gives CSVEGHREHNNEQFF.

The gene calls are TRBV5-1 and TRBJ2-3; 8 nucleotides agree with TRBD2. Germline V gives CDR1 SGHRS, CDR2 YFSETQ. V lost 4 bases to trimming and J lost 6 bases; unmatched junction nucleotides: 7. The CDR3 spans 14 residues. CDR3 bases: TGCGCCAGCAGCCTACGGACTAGCCTCGATACGCAGTATTTT. It is translated as CASSLRTSLDTQYF. Combining the CDR3 with reference TRBV5-1 and TRBJ2-3 gives the whole variable domain KAGVTQTPRYLIKTRGQQVTLSCSPISGHRSVSWYQQTPGQGLQFLFEYFSETQRNKGNFPGRFSGRQFSNSRSEMNVSTLELGDSALYLCASSLRTSLDTQYFGPGTRLTVL.

The chain uses TRBV5-1 and TRBJ1-2; 7 bases are a match to TRBD1. J was trimmed by 7 bases and V by 4 bases; bases with no gene match: 10. CDR3 length: 14 amino acids. Per the germline V gene, CDR1 is SGHRS and CDR2 is YFSETQ. CDR3 loop: CASSPEGQALGYTF. The CDR3, as DNA: TGCGCCAGCAGCCCGGAAGGACAGGCCCTTGGCTACACCTTC.

The chain has TRBV7-8 and TRBJ2-2; 10 bases match TRBD2. Losses at the gene ends were 8 bases for V and 7 bases for J; bases not matched to a gene: 7. Germline V gene data show CDR1 as SGHVS and CDR2 as FQNEAQ. The length of the CDR3 is 14 residues. The CDR3 is CASQREGRGGELFF. In DNA form, the CDR3 reads TGTGCCAGCCAGCGGGAGGGGCGAGGCGGGGAGCTGTTTTTT.

This chain links TRBV3-1 with TRBJ1-6, with 9 bases matching TRBD1. Germline V lookup: CDR1 LGHDT, CDR2 YNNKEL (reference sequence). The CDR3 covers 16 residues. V shed 0 bases, J shed 9 bases, and the junction held 6 bases outside the gene matches. CDR3 in DNA: TGTGCCAGCAGCCAAGAAGGGACAGGGAAAGGTTCACCCCTCCACTTT. Its protein is CASSQEGTGKGSPLHF.

This clonotype was seen once. The CDR3 nucleotides read TGTGCCAGCAGCCAAACAGGACCCAAGCAGTACTTC. This codes for CASSQTGPKQYF. This chain joins TRBV3-1 and TRBJ2-7; perhaps TRBD1 as D (5 bases). Deletions cut 2 bases from V and 8 bases from J, with 10 bases between. The CDR3 covers 12 residues. Germline CDR1 is LGHDT and CDR2 is YNNKEL (reference sequence).

The chain joins TRBV7-2 to TRBJ2-1, with TRBD2 as a possible D gene (5 bases). The V gene's germline CDR1 is SGHTA and CDR2 FQGNSA. With 0 bases removed from V and 4 bases from J, the gap between germline ends came to 10 bases. This CDR3 region has 15 residues. CDR3 amino acids: CASSLALASYNEQFF. CDR3 nucleotides: TGTGCCAGCAGCTTAGCTCTAGCATCATACAATGAGCAGTTCTTC.

The chain has TRBV2 and TRBJ2-3; no firm D call. CDR3 length equals 14 residues. Trimming pared 10 bases from V and 0 bases from J, leaving 14 bases between. Germline V gene data show CDR1 as SNHLY and CDR2 as FYNNEI. For the CDR3, the DNA is TGTGCCACCATTCCCTGGCGTAGCACAGATACGCAGTATTTT. It encodes CATIPWRSTDTQYF.